This TCR beta chain was observed in a study of PD-L1 blockade in urothelial cancer. Whole-study findings and limits: Enhanced expansion of tumor-associated blood clones at 3 weeks characterized durable-benefit patients.

The method was immunoSEQ multiplex PCR; TCRdb's version includes in-frame clones alone and lacks a portion of them. The data show 55,000 to 70,000 clones, roughly four fifths seen once. This CDR3 has 12 residues. V was pared by 8 bases and J by 6 bases, with 13 bases between. Germline V lookup: CDR1 MDHEN, CDR2 SYDVKM. This clone has just a few counts. The target antigen is unknown. The TCR sequence derives from a man between 65 and 85 years old with urothelial cancer. This material consisted of PBMCs, taken around atezolizumab (anti-PD-L1) treatment. The V and J genes are TRBV28 and TRBJ1-2; D possibly corresponds to TRBD1 (5 bases). The CDR3 protein is CASRTQEDGYTF. CDR3 nucleotides: TGTGCCAGCCGGACACAGGAAGATGGCTACACCTTC.